This entry concerns a single T cell receptor beta chain. Each CDR3 protein gets one entry in TCRdb, which reprocessed the 5' RACE reads and gives no DNA. The sample table includes about 43,000 distinct CDR3 sequences. The V gene's germline CDR1 is SQVTM and CDR2 ANQGSEA. The CDR3 is 13 amino acids. This sample stems from a study of monozygotic twins with inflammatory bowel disease. The receptor was isolated from a human donor with ulcerative colitis or Crohn's disease, or a healthy co-twin of an affected twin (not recorded which). The chain combines TRBV29-1 with TRBJ1-5. Sequenced sample: blood. CDR3 loop: CSVETNSNQPQHF. Based on the CDR3 plus reference TRBV29-1 and TRBJ1-5, the full variable domain is SAVISQKPSRDICQRGTSLTIQCQVDSQVTMMFWYRQQPGQSLTLIATANQGSEATYESGFVIDKFPISRPNLTFSTLTVSNMSPEDSSIYLCSVETNSNQPQHFGDGTRLSIL.